These 7 T cell receptor beta chains came from one sample sequenced in a study of shared T cell receptors in the human thymus. TCRdb's copy holds only in-frame clones and misses some; the assay was immunoSEQ multiplex PCR. The sample has 650,000 to 950,000 clones; 80% to 90% are singletons. The same data also contributed to another study, on human thymus T cells.

Sequenced: thymocytes. These receptors all stem from a girl under three years old with a congenital heart defect.

The chain joins TRBV18 to TRBJ1-1; D gene uncertain. The CDR3 contains 14 residues. CDR1 and CDR2 from the germline V gene are KGHSH and LQKENI. Deletions cut 3 bases from V and 1 base from J, with 9 bases between. The CDR3 sequence: CASSPAARNTEAFF. The CDR3 coding sequence is TGTGCCAGCTCACCGGCGGCGCGGAACACTGAAGCTTTCTTT.

The chain combines TRBV28 with TRBJ1-4, with TRBD1 matching over 7 bases. This CDR3 contains 15 residues. Per germline, CDR1 MDHEN and CDR2 SYDVKM. Trimming cost V 6 bases and J 6 bases; bases outside gene matches: 10. CDR3 region: CASRITGEDHEKLFF. The CDR3 bases are TGTGCCAGCAGGATAACAGGGGAGGATCATGAAAAACTGTTTTTT.

The J gene is TRBJ1-4, the V gene TRBV27, with 8 positions matching TRBD1. V lost 5 bases to trimming and J lost 0 bases; unmatched junction nucleotides: 17. Germline CDR1 MNHEY, CDR2 SMNVEV (reference sequence). This CDR3 is 20 amino acids long. CDR3 residues: CASSPLGTGRTSATNEKLFF. In nucleotides, the CDR3 is TGTGCCAGCAGTCCGCTGGGGACAGGAAGAACTTCGGCAACTAATGAAAAACTGTTTTTT.

The chain employs TRBV7-2 and TRBJ1-5; possible D gene TRBD1, 5 bases. Germline loops: CDR1 SGHTA, CDR2 FQGNSA. The CDR3 consists of 18 residues. V was pared by 4 bases and J by 0 bases, with 19 bases between. The chain's CDR3 is CASSSDSGPRDSNQPQHF. DNA of the CDR3: TGTGCCAGCAGCTCCGACAGCGGGCCGCGGGATAGCAATCAGCCCCAGCATTTT.

The genes are TRBV11-2 and TRBJ1-6; TRBD1 aligns across 8 bases. Germline values: CDR1 SGHAT, CDR2 FQNNGV. The CDR3 loop spans 16 amino acids. J lost 8 bases, V lost 5 bases, and 11 bases had no gene match. The DNA for the CDR3 is TGTGCCAGCAGCCCCCGGACAGGGACGCCTTATTCACCCCTCCACTTT. Residues: CASSPRTGTPYSPLHF.

J is TRBJ1-2 and V is TRBV4-1; TRBD1 agrees at 9 bases. The CDR3 is 17 residues long. Looked up from germline, CDR1 is MGHRA and CDR2 is YSYEKL. Germline trimming cut 4 bases from V and 2 bases from J; bases unmatched to any gene: 11. The CDR3 loop is CASSPFTGGGGNYGYTF. The CDR3 region has the DNA TGCGCCAGCAGCCCTTTCACAGGGGGCGGTGGAAACTATGGCTACACCTTC.

The chain combines TRBV4-1 with TRBJ2-3, with D perhaps matching TRBD1 (6 bases). CDR1 MGHRA and CDR2 YSYEKL come from the germline V gene. Trimming left V 0 bases short and J 2 bases short, with 15 bases between. The CDR3 is made up of 17 amino acids. CDR3 coding DNA: TGCGCCAGCAGCCAAGAGAAGGACAGAGTTCTCACAGATACGCAGTATTTT. It yields the protein CASSQEKDRVLTDTQYF.